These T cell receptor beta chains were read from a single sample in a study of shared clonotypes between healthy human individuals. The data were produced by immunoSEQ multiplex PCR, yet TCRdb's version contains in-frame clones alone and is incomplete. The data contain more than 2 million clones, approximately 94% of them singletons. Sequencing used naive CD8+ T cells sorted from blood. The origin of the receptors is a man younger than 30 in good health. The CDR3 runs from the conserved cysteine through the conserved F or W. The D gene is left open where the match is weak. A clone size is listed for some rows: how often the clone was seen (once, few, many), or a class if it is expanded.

cdr3_aa: CAQEDGSGNTIYF
cdr3_nt: TGTGCCCAGGAGGACGGATCTGGAAACACCATATATTTT
v_call: TRBV30
clone_size: -
j_call: TRBJ1-3
d_call: -

cdr3_aa: CASSLAPAGAGELFF
cdr3_nt: TGTGCCAGCAGCTTGGCCCCAGCGGGAGCCGGGGAGCTGTTTTTT
v_call: TRBV5-4
clone_size: few
j_call: TRBJ2-2
d_call: TRBD2

cdr3_aa: CASAGGLASYNEQFF
cdr3_nt: TGTGCCAGTGCAGGGGGACTAGCCTCCTACAATGAGCAGTTCTTC
v_call: TRBV2
clone_size: -
j_call: TRBJ2-1
d_call: TRBD2

cdr3_aa: CASSRLGTDTQYF
cdr3_nt: TGTGCCAGCAGCCGACTGGGGACAGATACGCAGTATTTT
v_call: TRBV11-1
clone_size: -
j_call: TRBJ2-3
d_call: -

cdr3_aa: CASSQERDTEAFF
cdr3_nt: TGCGCCAGCAGCCAAGAACGGGACACTGAAGCTTTCTTT
v_call: TRBV4-3
clone_size: -
j_call: TRBJ1-1
d_call: -

cdr3_aa: CASSPLLGGYTF
cdr3_nt: TGTGCCAGCAGTCCCCTGTTGGGGGGCTACACCTTC
v_call: TRBV28
clone_size: -
j_call: TRBJ1-2
d_call: -

cdr3_aa: CASSWTHTDTQYF
cdr3_nt: TGTGCCAGCAGCTGGACCCACACAGATACGCAGTATTTT
v_call: TRBV7-2
clone_size: -
j_call: TRBJ2-3
d_call: -

cdr3_aa: CASSLGVLEQFF
cdr3_nt: TGTGCCAGCAGCTTAGGTGTATTGGAGCAGTTCTTC
v_call: TRBV7-9
clone_size: -
j_call: TRBJ2-1
d_call: -

cdr3_aa: CAWSRVVGSPLHF
cdr3_nt: TGTGCCTGGAGCCGGGTCGTGGGTTCACCCCTCCACTTT
v_call: TRBV30
clone_size: -
j_call: TRBJ1-6
d_call: -

cdr3_aa: CASSLSGSDTQYF
cdr3_nt: TGTGCCAGCAGCCTCAGCGGGAGTGATACGCAGTATTTT
v_call: TRBV6-7
clone_size: -
j_call: TRBJ2-3
d_call: TRBD2

cdr3_aa: CASSPGQGSPEQYF
cdr3_nt: TGTGCCAGCAGCCCCGGACAGGGGAGCCCCGAGCAGTACTTC
v_call: TRBV5-4
clone_size: -
j_call: TRBJ2-7
d_call: TRBD1

cdr3_aa: CASSQVDRSYEQYF
cdr3_nt: TGCGCCAGCAGCCAAGTGGACAGGTCCTACGAGCAGTACTTC
v_call: TRBV4-1
clone_size: -
j_call: TRBJ2-7
d_call: TRBD1

cdr3_aa: CASSIEEGNTEAFF
cdr3_nt: TGTGCCAGTAGTATAGAGGAGGGTAACACTGAAGCTTTCTTT
v_call: TRBV19
clone_size: few
j_call: TRBJ1-1
d_call: -

cdr3_aa: CASEGGGQPQHF
cdr3_nt: TGTGCCAGCGAAGGGGGCGGTCAGCCCCAGCATTTT
v_call: TRBV2
clone_size: few
j_call: TRBJ1-5
d_call: TRBD1

cdr3_aa: CASSLSSGRALSYNEQFF
cdr3_nt: TGCGCCAGCAGCTTGTCTAGCGGGAGGGCCCTATCCTACAATGAGCAGTTCTTC
v_call: TRBV5-1
clone_size: once
j_call: TRBJ2-1
d_call: TRBD2

cdr3_aa: CSVEERVPGYTF
cdr3_nt: TGCAGCGTTGAAGAGCGGGTTCCGGGCTACACCTTC
v_call: TRBV29-1
clone_size: many
j_call: TRBJ1-2
d_call: -

cdr3_aa: CASSPGGGSNQPQHF
cdr3_nt: TGTGCCAGCAGCCCAGGGGGGGGTAGCAATCAGCCCCAGCATTTT
v_call: TRBV5-6
clone_size: -
j_call: TRBJ1-5
d_call: TRBD1

cdr3_aa: CASSVSEGTEAFF
cdr3_nt: TGTGCCAGCAGCGTAAGTGAGGGGACTGAAGCTTTCTTT
v_call: TRBV9
clone_size: -
j_call: TRBJ1-1
d_call: -

cdr3_aa: CASSSMELGEQYF
cdr3_nt: TGTGCCAGCAGCTCCATGGAGCTGGGCGAGCAGTACTTC
v_call: TRBV11-2
clone_size: once
j_call: TRBJ2-7
d_call: -

cdr3_aa: CASSVGPGLAGGDNEQFF
cdr3_nt: TGTGCTAGCAGCGTCGGTCCAGGACTAGCGGGAGGGGACAATGAGCAGTTCTTC
v_call: TRBV7-7
clone_size: -
j_call: TRBJ2-1
d_call: TRBD2

cdr3_aa: CASSESPRDTEAFF
cdr3_nt: TGCGCCAGCAGTGAGTCACCCCGGGACACTGAAGCTTTCTTT
v_call: TRBV10-1
clone_size: -
j_call: TRBJ1-1
d_call: -

cdr3_aa: CASSVLAGGYEQYF
cdr3_nt: TGTGCCAGCAGTGTCCTAGCGGGAGGGTACGAGCAGTACTTC
v_call: TRBV27
clone_size: -
j_call: TRBJ2-7
d_call: TRBD2

cdr3_aa: CASSISAGTSHEQYF
cdr3_nt: TGTGCCAGTAGTATAAGTGCAGGGACCTCCCACGAGCAGTACTTC
v_call: TRBV19
clone_size: -
j_call: TRBJ2-7
d_call: -

cdr3_aa: CATSRDRTGVTHEQYF
cdr3_nt: TGTGCCACCAGCAGAGATCGCACAGGAGTGACCCACGAGCAGTACTTC
v_call: TRBV15
clone_size: -
j_call: TRBJ2-7
d_call: -

cdr3_aa: CASSFRKGDGYNSPLHF
cdr3_nt: TGTGCCAGCAGTTTCCGGAAGGGGGACGGTTATAATTCACCCCTCCACTTT
v_call: TRBV27
clone_size: once
j_call: TRBJ1-6
d_call: -

cdr3_aa: CASSGQKDTQYF
cdr3_nt: TGTGCCAGCAGCGGTCAGAAAGATACGCAGTATTTT
v_call: TRBV2
clone_size: -
j_call: TRBJ2-3
d_call: -

cdr3_aa: CASSSPSGRAGYEQFF
cdr3_nt: TGTGCCAGCAGTTCCCCCAGCGGGAGGGCAGGCTATGAGCAGTTCTTC
v_call: TRBV6-5
clone_size: -
j_call: TRBJ2-1
d_call: TRBD2

cdr3_aa: CASSYDRGPSPLHF
cdr3_nt: TGTGCCAGCAGTTACGACAGGGGCCCTTCACCCCTCCACTTT
v_call: TRBV6-5
clone_size: -
j_call: TRBJ1-6
d_call: TRBD1

cdr3_aa: CASSLVAGGPSYEQYF
cdr3_nt: TGCGCCAGCAGCTTGGTGGCGGGAGGGCCCTCCTACGAGCAGTACTTC
v_call: TRBV5-1
clone_size: -
j_call: TRBJ2-7
d_call: TRBD2

cdr3_aa: CASSLALAGQETQYF
cdr3_nt: TGCGCCAGCAGCTTGGCCTTGGCAGGACAAGAGACCCAGTACTTC
v_call: TRBV5-1
clone_size: -
j_call: TRBJ2-5
d_call: -

cdr3_aa: CASSFPLNEQFF
cdr3_nt: TGTGCCAGCAGTTTCCCCCTCAATGAGCAGTTCTTC
v_call: TRBV28
clone_size: -
j_call: TRBJ2-1
d_call: -

cdr3_aa: CASSLGRGTYEQYF
cdr3_nt: TGTGCCAGTTCCTTAGGGCGGGGAACCTACGAGCAGTACTTC
v_call: TRBV6-6
clone_size: -
j_call: TRBJ2-7
d_call: -

cdr3_aa: CAWSREGEQFF
cdr3_nt: TGTGCCTGGAGTCGTGAGGGTGAGCAGTTCTTC
v_call: TRBV30
clone_size: -
j_call: TRBJ2-1
d_call: -

cdr3_aa: CASSSLAGVQETQYF
cdr3_nt: TGTGCCAGCAGCTCATTAGCGGGGGTCCAAGAGACCCAGTACTTC
v_call: TRBV5-6
clone_size: once
j_call: TRBJ2-5
d_call: TRBD2

cdr3_aa: CASSFRPGTSPSYNEQFF
cdr3_nt: TGTGCCAGCAGCTTTAGGCCAGGGACTAGCCCTTCCTACAATGAGCAGTTCTTC
v_call: TRBV14
clone_size: -
j_call: TRBJ2-1
d_call: TRBD2

cdr3_aa: CASLTGGTSGSWSYNEQFF
cdr3_nt: TGTGCCAGCCTCACAGGAGGGACTAGCGGGAGCTGGTCCTACAATGAGCAGTTCTTC
v_call: TRBV2
clone_size: -
j_call: TRBJ2-1
d_call: TRBD2

cdr3_aa: CASSLGTGGYEQYF
cdr3_nt: TGTGCCAGCAGCTTGGGAACAGGGGGATACGAGCAGTACTTC
v_call: TRBV5-6
clone_size: once
j_call: TRBJ2-7
d_call: TRBD1

cdr3_aa: CASSQEPGHTYEQYF
cdr3_nt: TGTGCCAGCAGCCAAGAACCGGGCCATACCTACGAGCAGTACTTC
v_call: TRBV14
clone_size: -
j_call: TRBJ2-7
d_call: -

cdr3_aa: CASSTMGSPLHF
cdr3_nt: TGTGCCAGCAGCACTATGGGATCACCCCTCCACTTT
v_call: TRBV11-2
clone_size: -
j_call: TRBJ1-6
d_call: -

cdr3_aa: CASSLEVFYEQYF
cdr3_nt: TGTGCCAGCAGCTTGGAAGTATTCTACGAGCAGTACTTC
v_call: TRBV5-5
clone_size: -
j_call: TRBJ2-7
d_call: -

cdr3_aa: CASSFGAGDTDTQYF
cdr3_nt: TGTGCCAGCAGCTTTGGGGCTGGGGACACAGATACGCAGTATTTT
v_call: TRBV5-4
clone_size: -
j_call: TRBJ2-3
d_call: -

cdr3_aa: CASSSRASTYEQYF
cdr3_nt: TGTGCCAGCAGTTCCCGAGCCTCTACCTACGAGCAGTACTTC
v_call: TRBV6-5
clone_size: -
j_call: TRBJ2-7
d_call: -

cdr3_aa: CASSPTGQGAYGYTF
cdr3_nt: TGTGCCAGCAGCCCCACAGGACAGGGGGCGTATGGCTACACCTTC
v_call: TRBV9
clone_size: -
j_call: TRBJ1-2
d_call: TRBD1

cdr3_aa: CASTLGATEAFF
cdr3_nt: TGTGCCAGCACCCTTGGGGCCACTGAAGCTTTCTTT
v_call: TRBV7-9
clone_size: -
j_call: TRBJ1-1
d_call: -

cdr3_aa: CASSQDIASGRADTQYF
cdr3_nt: TGCGCCAGCAGCCAAGATATCGCTAGCGGGCGGGCAGATACGCAGTATTTT
v_call: TRBV4-3
clone_size: -
j_call: TRBJ2-3
d_call: TRBD2

cdr3_aa: CASSLRQGSNQPQHF
cdr3_nt: TGTGCCAGCAGTTTAAGACAGGGGAGCAATCAGCCCCAGCATTTT
v_call: TRBV28
clone_size: -
j_call: TRBJ1-5
d_call: TRBD1

cdr3_aa: CASSSSTSGGAAPYYEQYF
cdr3_nt: TGTGCCAGCAGCTCCTCGACTAGCGGGGGGGCCGCTCCCTACTACGAGCAGTACTTC
v_call: TRBV9
clone_size: -
j_call: TRBJ2-7
d_call: TRBD2

cdr3_aa: CASSLATGLAFYNEQFF
cdr3_nt: TGTGCCAGCAGCTTAGCGACTGGACTAGCGTTCTACAATGAGCAGTTCTTC
v_call: TRBV7-8
clone_size: -
j_call: TRBJ2-1
d_call: TRBD2

cdr3_aa: CSSLGGTEAFF
cdr3_nt: TGCAGCTCACTGGGGGGGACTGAAGCTTTCTTT
v_call: TRBV29-1
clone_size: -
j_call: TRBJ1-1
d_call: -

cdr3_aa: CASSIDLEETQYF
cdr3_nt: TGTGCCAGTAGTATAGATCTGGAAGAGACCCAGTACTTC
v_call: TRBV19
clone_size: few
j_call: TRBJ2-5
d_call: -

cdr3_aa: CASSFDPTRDTLHTEQFF
cdr3_nt: TGTGCCAGCAGTTTTGATCCTACCCGGGACACTCTACACACTGAGCAGTTCTTC
v_call: TRBV27
clone_size: -
j_call: TRBJ2-1
d_call: -

cdr3_aa: CASSYGTSGQETQYF
cdr3_nt: TGTGCCAGCAGTTACGGGACTAGCGGACAAGAGACCCAGTACTTC
v_call: TRBV6-5
clone_size: once
j_call: TRBJ2-5
d_call: TRBD2

cdr3_aa: CASSFSRRGEYEKLFF
cdr3_nt: TGTGCCAGCAGTTTTAGCCGGCGGGGGGAATACGAAAAACTGTTTTTT
v_call: TRBV27
clone_size: -
j_call: TRBJ1-4
d_call: -

cdr3_aa: CSVESTDTQYF
cdr3_nt: TGCAGCGTTGAAAGCACAGATACGCAGTATTTT
v_call: TRBV29-1
clone_size: few
j_call: TRBJ2-3
d_call: -

cdr3_aa: CASSDGTEAFF
cdr3_nt: TGTGCCAGCAGCGACGGGACTGAAGCTTTCTTT
v_call: TRBV9
clone_size: -
j_call: TRBJ1-1
d_call: -

cdr3_aa: CASSPRTGYYGYTF
cdr3_nt: TGTGCCAGCAGTCCACGGACAGGGTACTATGGCTACACCTTC
v_call: TRBV27
clone_size: -
j_call: TRBJ1-2
d_call: TRBD1

cdr3_aa: CASSEWGVGEATDTQYF
cdr3_nt: TGCGCCAGCAGTGAGTGGGGAGTGGGAGAGGCCACAGATACGCAGTATTTT
v_call: TRBV10-2
clone_size: -
j_call: TRBJ2-3
d_call: -

cdr3_aa: CASSAWGTGGTGELFF
cdr3_nt: TGTGCCAGCAGTGCATGGGGGACAGGGGGTACCGGGGAGCTGTTTTTT
v_call: TRBV2
clone_size: -
j_call: TRBJ2-2
d_call: TRBD1

cdr3_aa: CASSWGTDSYEQYF
cdr3_nt: TGTGCCAGCAGCTGGGGGACGGACTCCTACGAGCAGTACTTC
v_call: TRBV9
clone_size: -
j_call: TRBJ2-7
d_call: -